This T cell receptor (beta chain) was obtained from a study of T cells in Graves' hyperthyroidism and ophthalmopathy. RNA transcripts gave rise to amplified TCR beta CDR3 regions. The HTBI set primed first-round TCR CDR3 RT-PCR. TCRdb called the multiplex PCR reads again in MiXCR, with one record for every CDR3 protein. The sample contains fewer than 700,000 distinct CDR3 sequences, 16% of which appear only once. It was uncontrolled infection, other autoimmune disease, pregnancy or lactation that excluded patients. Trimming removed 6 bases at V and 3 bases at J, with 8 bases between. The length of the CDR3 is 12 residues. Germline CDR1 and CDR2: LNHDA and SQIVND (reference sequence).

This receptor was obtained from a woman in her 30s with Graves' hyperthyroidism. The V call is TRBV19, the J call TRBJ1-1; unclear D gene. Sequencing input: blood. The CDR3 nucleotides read TGTGCCAGTAGGAGTGGGCACACTGAAGCTTTCTTT. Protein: CASRSGHTEAFF. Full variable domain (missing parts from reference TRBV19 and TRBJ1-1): DGGITQSPKYLFRKEGQNVTLSCEQNLNHDAMYWYRQDPGQGLRLIYYSQIVNDFQKGDIAEGYSVSREKKESFPLTVTSAQKNPTAFYLCASRSGHTEAFFGQGTRLTVV.